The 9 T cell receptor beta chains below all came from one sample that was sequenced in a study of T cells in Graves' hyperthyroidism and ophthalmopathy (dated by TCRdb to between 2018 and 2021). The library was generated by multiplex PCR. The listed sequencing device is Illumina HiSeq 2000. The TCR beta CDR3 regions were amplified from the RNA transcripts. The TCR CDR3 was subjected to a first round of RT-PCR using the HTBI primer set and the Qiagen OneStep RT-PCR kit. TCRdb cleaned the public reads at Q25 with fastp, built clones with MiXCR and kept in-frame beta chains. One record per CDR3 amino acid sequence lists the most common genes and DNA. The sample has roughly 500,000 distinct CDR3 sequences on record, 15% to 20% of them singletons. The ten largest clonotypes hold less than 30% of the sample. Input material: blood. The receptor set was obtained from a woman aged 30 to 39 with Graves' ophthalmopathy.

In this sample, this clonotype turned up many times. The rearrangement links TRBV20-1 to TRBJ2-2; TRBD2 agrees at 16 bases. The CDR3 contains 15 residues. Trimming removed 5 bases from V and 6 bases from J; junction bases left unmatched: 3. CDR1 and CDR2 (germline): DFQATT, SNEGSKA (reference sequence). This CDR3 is CSAPGLAGGPGELFF. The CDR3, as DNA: TGCAGTGCTCCGGGACTAGCGGGAGGGCCCGGGGAGCTGTTTTTT.

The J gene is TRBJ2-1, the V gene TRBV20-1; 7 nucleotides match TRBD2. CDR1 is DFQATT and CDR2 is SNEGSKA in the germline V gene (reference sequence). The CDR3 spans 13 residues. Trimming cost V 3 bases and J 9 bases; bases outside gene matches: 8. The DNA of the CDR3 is TGCAGTGCTAGGGGGGGGGGATTCGGTGAGCAGTTCTTC. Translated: CSARGGGFGEQFF.

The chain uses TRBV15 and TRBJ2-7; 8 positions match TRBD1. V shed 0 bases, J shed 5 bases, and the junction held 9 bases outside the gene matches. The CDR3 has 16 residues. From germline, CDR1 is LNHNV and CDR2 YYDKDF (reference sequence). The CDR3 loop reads CATSRDPGQGGHEQYF. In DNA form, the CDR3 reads TGTGCCACCAGCAGAGATCCCGGACAGGGAGGACACGAGCAGTACTTC.

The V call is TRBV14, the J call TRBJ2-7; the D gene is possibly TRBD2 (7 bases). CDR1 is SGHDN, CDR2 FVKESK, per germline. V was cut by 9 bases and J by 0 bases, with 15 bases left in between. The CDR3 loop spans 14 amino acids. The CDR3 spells CASSGRGISYEQYF. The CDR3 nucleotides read TGTGCCAGTAGTGGGAGGGGGATCTCCTACGAGCAGTACTTC.

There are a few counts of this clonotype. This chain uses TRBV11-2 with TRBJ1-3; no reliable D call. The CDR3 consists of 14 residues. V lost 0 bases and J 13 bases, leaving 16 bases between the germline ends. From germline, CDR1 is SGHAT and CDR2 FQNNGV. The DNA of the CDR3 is TGTGCCAGCAGCTTAGAAATCACAACCTTCGGGATATATTTT. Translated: CASSLEITTFGIYF.

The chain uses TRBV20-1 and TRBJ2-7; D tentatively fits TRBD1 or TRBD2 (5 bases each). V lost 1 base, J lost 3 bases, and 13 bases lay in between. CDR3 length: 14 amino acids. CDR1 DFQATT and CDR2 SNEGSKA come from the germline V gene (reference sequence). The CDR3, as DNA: TGCAGTGCTAGAGTTGAGGGGCCCCACTACGAGCAGTACTTC. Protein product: CSARVEGPHYEQYF.

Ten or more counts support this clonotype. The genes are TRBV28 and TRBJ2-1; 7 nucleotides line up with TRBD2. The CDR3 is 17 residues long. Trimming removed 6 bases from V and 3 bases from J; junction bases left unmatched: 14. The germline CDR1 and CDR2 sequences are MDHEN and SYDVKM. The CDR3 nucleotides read TGTGCCAGCAGCCCTCAGCTGGGAGGGTGGGGCTACAATGAGCAGTTCTTC. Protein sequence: CASSPQLGGWGYNEQFF.

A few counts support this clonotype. CDR3 amino acids: CSARDKGIVQYF. In DNA, the CDR3 is TGCAGTGCTAGAGATAAGGGGATTGTGCAGTACTTC. The rearrangement uses TRBV20-1 and TRBJ2-7; D is perhaps TRBD1 (5 bases). This CDR3 spans 12 amino acids. The ends were cut back, 0 bases at V and 9 bases at J, with 12 bases in the middle. Germline assignment: CDR1 DFQATT and CDR2 SNEGSKA (reference sequence).

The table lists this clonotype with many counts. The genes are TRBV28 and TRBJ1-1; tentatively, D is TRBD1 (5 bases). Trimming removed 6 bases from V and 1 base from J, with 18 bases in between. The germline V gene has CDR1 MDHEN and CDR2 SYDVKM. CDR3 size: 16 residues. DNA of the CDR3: TGTGCCAGCAGGCTGCAGGGCTTCGGAAAGAACACTGAAGCTTTCTTT. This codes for CASRLQGFGKNTEAFF.